A single sample gave rise to the 18 T cell receptor beta chains below, sequenced in a study of T cell changes during pregnancy in multiple sclerosis. The assay was immunoSEQ multiplex PCR, and TCRdb's table has in-frame clones only and misses some. This sample has more than 40,000 clones, with roughly 94% found just once. Sequenced material: CD4+ T cells from peripheral blood mononuclear cells, taken in the second trimester of pregnancy. The receptor source for this set is a female donor with multiple sclerosis, enrolled in a pregnancy study.

This clone rates as medium-sized. This chain links TRBV7-3 with TRBJ1-1; tentative D call: TRBD1 (6 bases). Germline loops: CDR1 SGHTA, CDR2 FQGTGA. The CDR3 is made up of 15 amino acids. V was trimmed by 5 bases and J by 5 bases, leaving 18 bases between them. CDR3 nucleotide sequence: TGTGCCAGCAGCAAGACAGGCGGGCCGGGAACTGAAGCTTTCTTT. This translates into CASSKTGGPGTEAFF.

V is TRBV7-2 and J is TRBJ2-5; D not resolved. The CDR3 is 13 amino acids. Germline lookup yields CDR1 SGHTA and CDR2 FQGNSA. V dropped 5 bases and J dropped 4 bases, with 11 bases sitting between them. In DNA form, the CDR3 reads TGTGCCAGCAGCCCATCTAGAATAGAGACCCAGTACTTC. Translation: CASSPSRIETQYF.

The CDR3 is CASSPMERTNYGYTF. CDR3 in DNA: TGTGCCAGCAGCCCTATGGAGCGTACTAACTATGGCTACACCTTC. The chain uses TRBV7-2 and TRBJ1-2; no definite D call. The CDR3 runs 15 residues. V was trimmed by 5 bases and J by 0 bases, leaving 13 bases between them. The germline V gene has CDR1 SGHTA and CDR2 FQGNSA.

The genes are TRBV29-1 and TRBJ1-1, with D perhaps TRBD1 (5 bases). V was pared by 3 bases and J by 2 bases, with 10 bases between. Germline loops: CDR1 SQVTM, CDR2 ANQGSEA. There are 13 residues in the CDR3. CDR3 amino acids: CSVDPTGNTEAFF. CDR3 DNA sequence: TGCAGCGTTGACCCTACAGGAAACACTGAAGCTTTCTTT.

The rearrangement joins TRBV2 to TRBJ1-2; a possible D gene is TRBD1 (6 bases). CDR3 length equals 15 residues. Trimming removed 1 base from V and 4 bases from J, with 13 bases in between. Germline V gene data show CDR1 as SNHLY and CDR2 as FYNNEI. The CDR3 sequence is CASSEGWGTTYGYTF. The CDR3 DNA reads as TGTGCCAGCAGTGAAGGTTGGGGGACAACCTATGGCTACACCTTC.

The chain employs TRBV28 and TRBJ2-7, with D possibly being TRBD2 (5 bases). The CDR3 extends over 14 amino acids. Germline V gene lookup returns CDR1 MDHEN and CDR2 SYDVKM. V lost 7 bases and J 0 bases, leaving 13 bases between the germline ends. The CDR3 DNA follows: TGTGCCAGCACAAGGCCGGGGTTCTCCTACGAGCAGTACTTC. This gives the protein CASTRPGFSYEQYF.

The V gene is TRBV9, the J gene TRBJ1-6; 12 bases fit TRBD1. CDR1 is SGDLS and CDR2 is YYNGEE in the germline V gene. This CDR3 is 19 amino acids long. Trimming at V came to 0 bases and at J to 10 bases, leaving 14 bases not matched to a gene. The CDR3 bases are TGTGCCAGCAGCGTAGGAGGGGGGGGACAGGGGGCCCTCGGGTCACCCCTCCACTTT. Protein: CASSVGGGGQGALGSPLHF.

The chain has TRBV7-2 and TRBJ2-7, with 7 nucleotides matching TRBD1. The CDR3 sequence is 14 residues long. Germline loops: CDR1 SGHTA, CDR2 FQGNSA. The trim removed 3 bases at V and 4 bases at J, leaving 6 bases unmatched. CDR3 nucleotides: TGTGCCAGCAGCTTTACCGGGACAGCGTACGAGCAGTACTTC. As protein: CASSFTGTAYEQYF.

Comment on this clone: At the DNA level, this CDR3 is encoded by other sequences in the same sample as well. The chain is built from TRBV7-2 and TRBJ2-3; TRBD1 might be the D (5 bases). This CDR3 has 14 residues. V lost 1 base to trimming and J lost 3 bases, with 8 bases between them. Looked up from germline, CDR1 is SGHTA and CDR2 is FQGNSA. The CDR3 spells CASSLGPGTDTQYF. The CDR3 nucleotides read TGTGCCAGCAGCTTAGGGCCAGGGACAGATACGCAGTATTTT.

The CDR3 loop is CASSVPRTSGGAGSRTDTQYF. In nucleotides, the CDR3 is TGTGCCAGCAGCGTGCCCCGGACTAGCGGGGGGGCCGGTTCACGCACAGATACGCAGTATTTT. The chain joins TRBV9 to TRBJ2-3; 15 positions agree with TRBD2. The CDR3 runs to 21 residues. Germline V CDR1 and CDR2: SGDLS, YYNGEE. Trimming removed 2 bases from V and 1 base from J; junction bases left unmatched: 14. The whole variable domain, filled in from reference TRBV9 and TRBJ2-3, reads DSGVTQTPKHLITATGQRVTLRCSPRSGDLSVYWYQQSLDQGLQFLIQYYNGEERAKGNILERFSAQQFPDLHSELNLSSLELGDSALYFCASSVPRTSGGAGSRTDTQYFGPGTRLTVL.

J is TRBJ2-3 and V is TRBV11-2, with a possible D match to TRBD2 (5 bases). V lost 5 bases, J lost 3 bases, and 9 bases lay in between. This CDR3 has 13 amino acids. Looked up from germline, CDR1 is SGHAT and CDR2 is FQNNGV. CDR3 protein: CASSGRLTDTQYF. In DNA, the CDR3 is TGTGCCAGCAGCGGGAGACTGACAGATACGCAGTATTTT.

The chain is built from TRBV9 and TRBJ2-1; D might be TRBD2 (6 bases). CDR1 is SGDLS, CDR2 YYNGEE, per germline. This CDR3 has 13 amino acids. Trimming pared 0 bases from V and 5 bases from J, leaving 6 bases between. CDR3 sequence: CASSVGTNNEQFF. The CDR3 region has the DNA TGTGCCAGCAGCGTAGGGACTAACAATGAGCAGTTCTTC.

V gene TRBV18 combines with J gene TRBJ2-7; 10 nucleotides agree with TRBD1. Germline V gene data show CDR1 as KGHSH and CDR2 as LQKENI. The CDR3 sequence is 15 residues long. V shed 3 bases, J shed 1 base, and the junction held 3 bases outside the gene matches. The CDR3 loop reads CASSPGTGESYEQYF. Here the CDR3 DNA reads TGTGCCAGCTCACCGGGGACAGGGGAATCCTACGAGCAGTACTTC.

V gene TRBV7-3 combines with J gene TRBJ1-1; a possible D gene is TRBD1 (5 bases). This CDR3 has 16 amino acids. Germline CDR1 and CDR2: SGHTA and FQGTGA. Deletions cut 4 bases from V and 4 bases from J, with 19 bases between. The DNA for the CDR3 is TGTGCCAGCAGCTCCTCCAGGGTCGGGGGGGGCACTGAAGCTTTCTTT. Amino acids: CASSSSRVGGGTEAFF.

This chain joins TRBV11-1 and TRBJ1-4; D is possibly TRBD1 (5 bases). V was clipped by 6 bases and J by 6 bases, with 17 bases between them. The CDR3 extends over 15 amino acids. Germline CDR1 SGHAT, CDR2 FQDESV (reference sequence). DNA of the CDR3: TGTGCCAGCAGTCGCTACCAGGGTTCGGATGAAAAACTGTTTTTT. This codes for CASSRYQGSDEKLFF.

The chain is built from TRBV9 and TRBJ2-5, with TRBD1 matching 7 bases. The CDR3 totals 15 residues. V trimming: 3 bases; J trimming: 2 bases; junction bases outside the gene matches: 7. The V gene's germline CDR1 is SGDLS and CDR2 YYNGEE. CDR3 sequence reads: CASSEGARRQETQYF. In DNA form, the CDR3 reads TGTGCCAGCAGCGAGGGGGCCCGTAGACAAGAGACCCAGTACTTC.

The chain uses TRBV29-1 and TRBJ2-3, with 12 bases identical to TRBD1. V dropped 1 base and J dropped 3; count of bases not matched to a gene: 5. The germline gives CDR1 SQVTM, CDR2 ANQGSEA. The CDR3 is 16 residues long. CDR3 nucleotides: TGCAGCGTTGAAGGCCTGGGACAGGGGGCAACAGATACGCAGTATTTT. This translates into CSVEGLGQGATDTQYF.

This chain joins TRBV21-1 and TRBJ1-1; the listed D gene, TRBD1, was not tested against the DNA. TRBV21-1 is a known pseudogene. The CDR3 has 17 residues. CDR3 nucleotides: TGTGCCAGCAGCAAATGGGCTTACAACTGGGGCGGCACTGAAGCTTTCTTT. Protein: CASSKWAYNWGGTEAFF.